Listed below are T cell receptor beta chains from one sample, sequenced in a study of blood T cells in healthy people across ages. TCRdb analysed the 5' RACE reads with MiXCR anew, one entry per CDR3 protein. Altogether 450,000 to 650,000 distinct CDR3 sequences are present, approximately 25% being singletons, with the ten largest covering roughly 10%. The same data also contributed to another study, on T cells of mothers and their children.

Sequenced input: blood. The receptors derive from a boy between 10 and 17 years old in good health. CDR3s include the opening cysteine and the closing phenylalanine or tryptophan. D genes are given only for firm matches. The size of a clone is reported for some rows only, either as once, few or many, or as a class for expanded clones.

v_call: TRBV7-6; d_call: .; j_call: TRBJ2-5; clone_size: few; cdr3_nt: TGTGCCAGCAGCTTAGCCCAGTCCCAGTACTTC; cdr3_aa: CASSLAQSQYF
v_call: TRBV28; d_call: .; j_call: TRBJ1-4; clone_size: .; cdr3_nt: TGTGCCGGCAACTCGGGGGGAGAACTGTTTTTT; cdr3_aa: CAGNSGGELFF
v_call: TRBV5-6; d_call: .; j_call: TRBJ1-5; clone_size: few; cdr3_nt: TGTGCCAGCAGCTTGTTCCGGGACAGCAATCAGCCCCAGCATTTT; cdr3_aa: CASSLFRDSNQPQHF
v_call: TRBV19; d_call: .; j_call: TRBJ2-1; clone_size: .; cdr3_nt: TGTGCCACCAAGGCCGGGGGCTACAATGAGCAGTTCTTC; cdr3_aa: CATKAGGYNEQFF
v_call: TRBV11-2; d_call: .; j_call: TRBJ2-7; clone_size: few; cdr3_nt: TGTGCCAGCAGCTCGGGACGAAGCCACTACGAGCAGTACTTC; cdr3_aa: CASSSGRSHYEQYF
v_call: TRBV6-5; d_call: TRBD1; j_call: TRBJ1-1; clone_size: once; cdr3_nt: TGTGCCAGCAGTTATGACAGGGGGAAGGTTACGAAGACTGAAGCTTTCTTT; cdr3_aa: CASSYDRGKVTKTEAFF
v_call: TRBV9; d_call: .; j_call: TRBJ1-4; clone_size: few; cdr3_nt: TGTGCCAGCAGCGTTGGGTTGGCACAGGGTGAAAAACTGTTTTTT; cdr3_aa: CASSVGLAQGEKLFF
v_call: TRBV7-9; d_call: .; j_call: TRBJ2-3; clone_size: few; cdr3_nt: TGTGCCAGCAGCGGGCGGAGCGCAGATACGCAGTATTTT; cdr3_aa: CASSGRSADTQYF
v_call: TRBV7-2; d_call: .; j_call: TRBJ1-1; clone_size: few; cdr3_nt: TGTGCCAGCAGCTTAGGCACCCGGGCGGGTACTGAAGCTTTCTTT; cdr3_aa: CASSLGTRAGTEAFF
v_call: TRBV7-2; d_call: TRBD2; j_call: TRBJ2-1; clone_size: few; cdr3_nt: TGTGCCACCTCCATAGCGGGAAGTCCAATCTACAATGAGCAGTTCTTC; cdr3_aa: CATSIAGSPIYNEQFF
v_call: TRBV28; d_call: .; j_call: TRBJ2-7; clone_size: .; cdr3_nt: TGTGCCAGCAGTTTCGGCAGGGTAAACGAGCAGTACTTC; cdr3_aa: CASSFGRVNEQYF
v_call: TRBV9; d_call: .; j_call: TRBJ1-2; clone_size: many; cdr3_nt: TGTGCCAGCAGCGAACAGCCTAACTATGGCTACACCTTC; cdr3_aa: CASSEQPNYGYTF
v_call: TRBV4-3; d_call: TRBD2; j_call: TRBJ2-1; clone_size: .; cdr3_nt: TGCGCCAGCAGCCAAGATAGAGCTAGCGGGATCTCCTACAATGAGCAGTTCTTC; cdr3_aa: CASSQDRASGISYNEQFF
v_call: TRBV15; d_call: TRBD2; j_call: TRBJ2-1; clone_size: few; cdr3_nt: TGTGCCACCAGCCGGACTAGCGGGGTCTCCTACAATGAGCAGTTCTTC; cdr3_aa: CATSRTSGVSYNEQFF
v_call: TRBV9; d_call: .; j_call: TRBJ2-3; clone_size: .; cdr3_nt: TGTGCCAGCAGCGTAGAGACGGTAACAGATACGCAGTATTTT; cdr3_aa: CASSVETVTDTQYF
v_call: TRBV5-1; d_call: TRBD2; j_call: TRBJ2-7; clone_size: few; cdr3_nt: TGCGCCAGCAGCTTGTCTAGCGGGAGCTCCTACGAGCAGTACTTC; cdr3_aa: CASSLSSGSSYEQYF
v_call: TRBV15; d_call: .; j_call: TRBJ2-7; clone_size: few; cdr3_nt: TGTGCCACCAGCAGAGATCTAGACAGGAGCTCCTACGAGCAGTACTTC; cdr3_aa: CATSRDLDRSSYEQYF
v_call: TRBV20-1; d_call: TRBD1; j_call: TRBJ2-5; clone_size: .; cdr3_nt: TGCAGTGCTAGAGGACAGGGCCCCCAAGAGACCCAGTACTTC; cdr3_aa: CSARGQGPQETQYF
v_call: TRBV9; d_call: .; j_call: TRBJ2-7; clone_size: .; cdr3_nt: TGTGCCAGCAGCGTAGGGGTAGGGACGGACATATACGAGCAGTACTTC; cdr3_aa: CASSVGVGTDIYEQYF
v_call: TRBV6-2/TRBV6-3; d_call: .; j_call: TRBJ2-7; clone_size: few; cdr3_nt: TGTGCCAGCAGTTACGGGCAGGGACCTTACGAGCAGTACTTC; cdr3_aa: CASSYGQGPYEQYF
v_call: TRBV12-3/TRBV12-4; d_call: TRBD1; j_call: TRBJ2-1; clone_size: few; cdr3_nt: TGTGCCAGCAGTCCCCGAGGGTGGGCAGGGGGTGGCAATGAGCAGTTCTTC; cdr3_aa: CASSPRGWAGGGNEQFF
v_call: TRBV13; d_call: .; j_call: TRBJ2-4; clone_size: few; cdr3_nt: TGTGCCAGCAGCCCCCGGACGGATCTGGCCAAAAACATTCAGTACTTC; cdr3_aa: CASSPRTDLAKNIQYF
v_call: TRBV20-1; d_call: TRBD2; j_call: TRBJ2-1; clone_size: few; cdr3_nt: TGCAGTGCTAGAGTACCGGGAGGGCAGTTCTTC; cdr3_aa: CSARVPGGQFF
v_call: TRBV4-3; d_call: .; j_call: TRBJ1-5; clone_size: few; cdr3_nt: TGCGCCAGCAGCCAAGATCTCGGGACCTTCGAACCCTTATATGCCGATAGCAATCAGCCCCAGCATTTT; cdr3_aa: CASSQDLGTFEPLYADSNQPQHF
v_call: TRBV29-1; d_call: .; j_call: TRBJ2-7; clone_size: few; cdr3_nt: TGCAGCGTCCGCGGCGGGCCAACCTACGAGCAGTACTTC; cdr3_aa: CSVRGGPTYEQYF
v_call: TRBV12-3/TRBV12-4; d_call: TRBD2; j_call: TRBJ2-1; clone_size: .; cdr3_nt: TGTGCCAGCAGTCCCGGGACTAGCGGGCAGTTCTTC; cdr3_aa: CASSPGTSGQFF
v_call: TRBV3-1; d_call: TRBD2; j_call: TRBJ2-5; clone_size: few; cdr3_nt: TGTGCCAGCAGCCGGCTAGCGGGGAACCAAGAGACCCAGTACTTC; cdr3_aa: CASSRLAGNQETQYF
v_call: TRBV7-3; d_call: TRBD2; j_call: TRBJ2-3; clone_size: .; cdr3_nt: TGTGCCAGCAGCCTAGGGGGTAGCGGGAGAACCGCAGATACGCAGTATTTT; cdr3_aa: CASSLGGSGRTADTQYF
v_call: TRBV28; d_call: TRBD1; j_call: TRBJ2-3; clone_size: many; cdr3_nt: TGTGCCAGCAGAAACTCCGGGACAGGGGGCACAGATACGCAGTATTTT; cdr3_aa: CASRNSGTGGTDTQYF
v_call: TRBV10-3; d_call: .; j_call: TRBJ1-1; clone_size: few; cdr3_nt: TGTGCCTCTTCGACGAGGAACACTGAAGCTTTCTTT; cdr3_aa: CASSTRNTEAFF
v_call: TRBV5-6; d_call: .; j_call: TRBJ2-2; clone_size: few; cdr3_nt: TGTGCCAGCAGTTTGGGGCCTAGCAGCCCCGGGGAGCTGTTTTTT; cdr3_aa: CASSLGPSSPGELFF
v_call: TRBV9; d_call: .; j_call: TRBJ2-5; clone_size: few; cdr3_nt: TGTGCCAGCAGCGGAGCCAGGGACTTCAAAACGGGAGAGACCCAGTACTTC; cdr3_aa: CASSGARDFKTGETQYF
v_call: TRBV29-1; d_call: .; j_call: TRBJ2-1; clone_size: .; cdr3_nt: TGCAGCGTTGTGGACAGCAATGAGCAGTTCTTC; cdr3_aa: CSVVDSNEQFF
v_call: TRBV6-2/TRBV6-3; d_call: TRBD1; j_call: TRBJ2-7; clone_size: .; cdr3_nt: TGTGCCATCGCAAAAAAGACAGGGGCCTACGAGCAGTACTTC; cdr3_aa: CAIAKKTGAYEQYF
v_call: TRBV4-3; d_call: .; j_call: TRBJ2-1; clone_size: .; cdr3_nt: TGCGCCAGCAGCCAAGGTGGGGCCCTCAATGAGCAGTTCTTC; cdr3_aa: CASSQGGALNEQFF
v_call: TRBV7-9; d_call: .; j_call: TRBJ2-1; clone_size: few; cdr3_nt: TGTGCCAGCAGCTTAGATTCGAGTTTCCAGCAGTTCTTC; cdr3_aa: CASSLDSSFQQFF
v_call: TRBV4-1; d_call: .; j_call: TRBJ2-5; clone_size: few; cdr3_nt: TGCGCCAGCAGCCAAGAAGACGGCTCAGAGACCCAGTACTTC; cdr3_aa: CASSQEDGSETQYF
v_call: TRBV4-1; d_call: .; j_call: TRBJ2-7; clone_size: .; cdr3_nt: TGCGCCAGCAGCCTGGACCTATCTACGACGCAGTACTTC; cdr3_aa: CASSLDLSTTQYF
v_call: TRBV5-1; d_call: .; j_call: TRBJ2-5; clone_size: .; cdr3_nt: TGCGCCAGCAGCTTGGAGAGGGCGGGGGAGACCCAGTACTTC; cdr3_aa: CASSLERAGETQYF
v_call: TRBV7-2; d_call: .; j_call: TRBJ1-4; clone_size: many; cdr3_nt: TGTGCCAGCAGCTTAGGCAGGGGAGGAAGGACTAATGAAAAACTGTTTTTT; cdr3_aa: CASSLGRGGRTNEKLFF
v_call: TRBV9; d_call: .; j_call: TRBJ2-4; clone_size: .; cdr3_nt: TGTGCCAGCAGCAGGGGGGACATAGACATTCAGTACTTC; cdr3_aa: CASSRGDIDIQYF
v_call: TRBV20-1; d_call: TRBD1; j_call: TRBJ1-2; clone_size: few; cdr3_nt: TGCAGTGCTAGGTCAGGGGGCCCTAACTATGGCTACACCTTC; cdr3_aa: CSARSGGPNYGYTF
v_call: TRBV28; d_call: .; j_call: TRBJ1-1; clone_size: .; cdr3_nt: TGTGCCAGCAGTAAACCAGGGGCTCTGAACACTGAAGCTTTCTTT; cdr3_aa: CASSKPGALNTEAFF
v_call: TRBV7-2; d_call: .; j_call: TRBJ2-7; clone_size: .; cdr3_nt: TGTGCCAGCAGCGCAAGCTCTTCCGTCGAGCAGTACTTC; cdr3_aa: CASSASSSVEQYF
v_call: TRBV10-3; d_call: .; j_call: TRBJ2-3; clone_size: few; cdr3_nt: TGTGCCATCAGTGTAACCCCTGGGGCAGATACGCAGTATTTT; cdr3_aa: CAISVTPGADTQYF
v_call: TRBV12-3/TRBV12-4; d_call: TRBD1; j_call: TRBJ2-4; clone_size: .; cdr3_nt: TGTGCCAGCAGAATACAGGGGGCGGTTGACCTAGCCAAAAACATTCAGTACTTC; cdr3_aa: CASRIQGAVDLAKNIQYF
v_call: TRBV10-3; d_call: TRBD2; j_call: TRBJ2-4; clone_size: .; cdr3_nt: TGTGCCACCAGTGAGGGACTAGCACACCAGTACTTC; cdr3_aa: CATSEGLAHQYF
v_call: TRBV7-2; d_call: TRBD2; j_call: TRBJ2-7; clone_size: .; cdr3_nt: TGTGCCAGCAGTACGAGCGGGAGGGCCAACTACGAGCAGTACTTC; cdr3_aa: CASSTSGRANYEQYF
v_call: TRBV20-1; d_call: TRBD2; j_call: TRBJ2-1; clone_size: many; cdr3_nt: TGCAGTGCCCCCCCCTTAGGAAGCGGGGGGGCCATCGATGAGCAGTTCTTC; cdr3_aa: CSAPPLGSGGAIDEQFF
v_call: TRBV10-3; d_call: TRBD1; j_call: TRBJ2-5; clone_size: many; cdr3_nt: TGTGCCATCTCGATTGCCGGGACAGGGCAAGAGACCCAGTACTTC; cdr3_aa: CAISIAGTGQETQYF
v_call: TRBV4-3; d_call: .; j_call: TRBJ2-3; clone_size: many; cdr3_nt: TGCGCCAGCAGCCAAGGCTTGGCAGATACGCAGTATTTT; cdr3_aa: CASSQGLADTQYF
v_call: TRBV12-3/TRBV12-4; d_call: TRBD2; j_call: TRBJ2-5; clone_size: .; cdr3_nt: TGTGCCAGCAGTCCTTTACTAGCGGGGGCTTTAGAGACCCAGTACTTC; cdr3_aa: CASSPLLAGALETQYF
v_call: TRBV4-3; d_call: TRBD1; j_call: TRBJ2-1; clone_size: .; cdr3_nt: TGCGCCAGCAGCCGTTTGGGACAGGGGACCAATGAGCAGTTCTTC; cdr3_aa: CASSRLGQGTNEQFF
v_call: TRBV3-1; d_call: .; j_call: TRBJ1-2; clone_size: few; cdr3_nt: TGTGCCAGCAGCCAAAGAGGGGGTGACTATGGCTACACCTTC; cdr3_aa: CASSQRGGDYGYTF
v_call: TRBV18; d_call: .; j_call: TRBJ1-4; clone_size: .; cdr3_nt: TGTGCCAGCTCACCAAGGGGCACAGCAACTAATGAAAAACTGTTTTTT; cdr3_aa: CASSPRGTATNEKLFF
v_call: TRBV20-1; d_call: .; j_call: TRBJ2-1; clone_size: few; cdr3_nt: TGCAGTGCTAGAGATCGGGACTCATCCTACAATGAGCAGTTCTTC; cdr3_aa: CSARDRDSSYNEQFF
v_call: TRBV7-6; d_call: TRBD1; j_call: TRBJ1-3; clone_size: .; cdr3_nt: TGTGCCAGCAGCCTCGGGACAGCCTCTGGAAACACCATATATTTT; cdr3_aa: CASSLGTASGNTIYF